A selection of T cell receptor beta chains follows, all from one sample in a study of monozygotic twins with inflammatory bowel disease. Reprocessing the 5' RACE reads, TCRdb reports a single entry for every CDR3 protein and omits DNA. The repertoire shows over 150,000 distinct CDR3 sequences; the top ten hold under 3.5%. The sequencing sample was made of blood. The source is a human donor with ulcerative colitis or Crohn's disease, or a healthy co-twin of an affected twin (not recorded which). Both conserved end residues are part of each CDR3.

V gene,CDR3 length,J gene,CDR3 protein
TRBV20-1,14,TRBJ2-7,CSARDTGVRGEQYF
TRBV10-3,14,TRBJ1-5,CAISDDRNGQPQHF
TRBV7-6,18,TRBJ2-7,CASSPPRKAEAGPYEQYF
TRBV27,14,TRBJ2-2,CASASFPRTGELFF
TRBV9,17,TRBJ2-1,CASSGREQLSSYNEQFF
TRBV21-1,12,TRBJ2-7,CASSLGVNEQYF
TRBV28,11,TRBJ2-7,CASNEGDEQYF
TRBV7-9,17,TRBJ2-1,CASSLGLGLLGYNEQFF
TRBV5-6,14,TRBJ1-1,CASSPLIQNTEAFF
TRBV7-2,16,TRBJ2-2,CASSLASGANTGELFF
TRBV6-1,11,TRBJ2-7,CASSEGVIRYF
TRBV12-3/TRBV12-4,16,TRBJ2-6,CASSLRGIAGANVLTF
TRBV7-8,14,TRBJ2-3,CASRRRETTDTQYF
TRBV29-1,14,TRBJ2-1,CSVEPGLAGNEQFF
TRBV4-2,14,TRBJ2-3,CASSQVLATDTQYF
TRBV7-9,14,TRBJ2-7,CASSSGHLLYEQYF
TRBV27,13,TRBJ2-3,CASRKTGSDTQYF
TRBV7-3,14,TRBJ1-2,CASSLTSGGDGYTF
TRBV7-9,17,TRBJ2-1,CASSLDGWGGSYNEQFF
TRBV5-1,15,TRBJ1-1,CASSLESGMNTEAFF
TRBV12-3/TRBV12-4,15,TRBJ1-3,CASRFTGSSGNTIYF
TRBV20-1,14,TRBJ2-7,CSAILGTGTYEQYF
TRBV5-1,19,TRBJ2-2,CASSRGLAVFSPNTGELFF
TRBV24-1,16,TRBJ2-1,CATSDLGTSGRVEQFF
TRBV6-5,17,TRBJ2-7,CASSYRGLAGDRYEQYF
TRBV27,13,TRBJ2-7,CASSLVYSYEQYF
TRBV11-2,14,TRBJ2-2,CASTRTVNTGELFF
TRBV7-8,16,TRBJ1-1,CASSSGWDRVNTEAFF
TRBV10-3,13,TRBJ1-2,CAISGGRGIGYTF
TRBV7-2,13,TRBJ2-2,CASSARYTGELFF
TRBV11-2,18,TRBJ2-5,CASSLVTLLTGGQETQYF
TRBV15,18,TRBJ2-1,CATSSLGMSLAYLDEQFF
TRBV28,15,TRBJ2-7,CASSAPAGAIDEQYF
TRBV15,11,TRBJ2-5,CATRGMQTQYF
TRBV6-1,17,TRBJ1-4,CASSRGQGPATNEKLFF
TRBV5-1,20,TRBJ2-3,CASTSQPYSGTAIRTDTQYF
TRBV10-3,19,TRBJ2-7,CAISTDFGLAGRAAYEQYF
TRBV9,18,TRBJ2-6,CASSLRTGRISGANVLTF
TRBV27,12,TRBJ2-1,CASSSAYNEQFF
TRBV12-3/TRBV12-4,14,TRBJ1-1,CASSPQGGSTEAFF
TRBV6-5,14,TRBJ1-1,CASSYSYRNTEAFF
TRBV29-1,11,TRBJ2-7,CSVEEGNEQYF
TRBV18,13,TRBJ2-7,CASSGQGLYEQYF
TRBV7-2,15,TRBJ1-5,CASSQQGDSNQPQHF
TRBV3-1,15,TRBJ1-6,CASSQEVRGYSPLHF
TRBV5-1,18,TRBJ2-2,CASSLGLAGGPNTGELFF
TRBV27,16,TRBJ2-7,CASSLSAGDRTYEQYF
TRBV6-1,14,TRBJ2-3,CASWKSWQRDTQYF
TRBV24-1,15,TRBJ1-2,CATSDFDRGNYGYTF
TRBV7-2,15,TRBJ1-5,CASSPKGWGNQPQHF